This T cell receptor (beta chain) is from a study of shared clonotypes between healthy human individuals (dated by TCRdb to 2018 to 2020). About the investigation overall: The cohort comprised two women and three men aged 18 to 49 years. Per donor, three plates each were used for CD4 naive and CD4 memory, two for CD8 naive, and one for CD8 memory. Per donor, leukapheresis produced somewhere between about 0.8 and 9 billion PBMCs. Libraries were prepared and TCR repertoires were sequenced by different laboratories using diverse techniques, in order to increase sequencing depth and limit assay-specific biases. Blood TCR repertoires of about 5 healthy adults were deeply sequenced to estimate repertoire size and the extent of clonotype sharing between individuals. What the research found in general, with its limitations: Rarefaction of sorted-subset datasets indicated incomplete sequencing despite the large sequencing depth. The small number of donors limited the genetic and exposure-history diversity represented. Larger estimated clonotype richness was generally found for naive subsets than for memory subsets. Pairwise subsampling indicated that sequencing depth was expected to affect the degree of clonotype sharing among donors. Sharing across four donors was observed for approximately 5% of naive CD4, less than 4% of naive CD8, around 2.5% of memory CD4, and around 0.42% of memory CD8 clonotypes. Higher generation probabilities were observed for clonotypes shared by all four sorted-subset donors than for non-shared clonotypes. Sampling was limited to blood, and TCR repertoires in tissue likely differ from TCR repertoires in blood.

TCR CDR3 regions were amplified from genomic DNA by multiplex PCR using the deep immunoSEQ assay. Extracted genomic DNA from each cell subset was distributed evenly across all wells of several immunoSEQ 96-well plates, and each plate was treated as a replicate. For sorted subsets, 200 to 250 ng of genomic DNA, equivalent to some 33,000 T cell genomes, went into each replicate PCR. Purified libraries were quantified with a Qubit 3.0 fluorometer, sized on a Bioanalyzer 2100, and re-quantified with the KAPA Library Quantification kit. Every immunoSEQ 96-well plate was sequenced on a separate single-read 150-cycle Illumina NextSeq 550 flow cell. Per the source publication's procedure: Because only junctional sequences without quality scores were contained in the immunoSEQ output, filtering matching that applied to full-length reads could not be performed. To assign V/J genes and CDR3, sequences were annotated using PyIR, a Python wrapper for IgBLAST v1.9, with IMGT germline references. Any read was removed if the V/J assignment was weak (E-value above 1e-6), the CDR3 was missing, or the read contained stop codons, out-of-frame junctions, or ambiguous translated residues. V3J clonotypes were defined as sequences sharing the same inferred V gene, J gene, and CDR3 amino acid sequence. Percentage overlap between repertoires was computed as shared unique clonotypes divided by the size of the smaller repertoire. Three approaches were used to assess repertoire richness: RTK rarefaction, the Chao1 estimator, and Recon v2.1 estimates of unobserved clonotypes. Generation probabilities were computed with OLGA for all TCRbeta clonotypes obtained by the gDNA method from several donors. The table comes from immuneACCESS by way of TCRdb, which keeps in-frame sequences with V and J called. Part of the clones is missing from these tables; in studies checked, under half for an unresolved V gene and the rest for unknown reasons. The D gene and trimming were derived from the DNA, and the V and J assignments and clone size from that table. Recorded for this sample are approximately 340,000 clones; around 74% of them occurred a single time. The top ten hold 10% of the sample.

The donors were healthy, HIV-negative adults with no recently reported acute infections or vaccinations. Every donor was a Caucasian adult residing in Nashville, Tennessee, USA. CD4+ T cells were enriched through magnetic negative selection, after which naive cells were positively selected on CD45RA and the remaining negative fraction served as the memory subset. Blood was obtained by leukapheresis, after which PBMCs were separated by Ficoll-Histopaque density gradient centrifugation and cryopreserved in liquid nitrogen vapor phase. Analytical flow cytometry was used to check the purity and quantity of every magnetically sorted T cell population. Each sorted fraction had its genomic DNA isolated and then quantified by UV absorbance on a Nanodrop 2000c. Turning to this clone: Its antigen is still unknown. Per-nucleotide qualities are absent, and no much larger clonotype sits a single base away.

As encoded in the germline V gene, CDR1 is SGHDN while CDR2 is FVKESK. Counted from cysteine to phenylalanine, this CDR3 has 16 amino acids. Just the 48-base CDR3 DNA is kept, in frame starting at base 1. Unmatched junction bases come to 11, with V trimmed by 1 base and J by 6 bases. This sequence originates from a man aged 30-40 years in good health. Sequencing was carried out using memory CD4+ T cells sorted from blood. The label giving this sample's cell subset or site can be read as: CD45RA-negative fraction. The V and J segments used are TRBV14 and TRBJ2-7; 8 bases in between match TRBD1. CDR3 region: CASSQGFGQGRTEQYF. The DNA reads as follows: TGTGCCAGCAGCCAAGGCTTTGGACAGGGTCGGACCGAGCAGTACTTC.